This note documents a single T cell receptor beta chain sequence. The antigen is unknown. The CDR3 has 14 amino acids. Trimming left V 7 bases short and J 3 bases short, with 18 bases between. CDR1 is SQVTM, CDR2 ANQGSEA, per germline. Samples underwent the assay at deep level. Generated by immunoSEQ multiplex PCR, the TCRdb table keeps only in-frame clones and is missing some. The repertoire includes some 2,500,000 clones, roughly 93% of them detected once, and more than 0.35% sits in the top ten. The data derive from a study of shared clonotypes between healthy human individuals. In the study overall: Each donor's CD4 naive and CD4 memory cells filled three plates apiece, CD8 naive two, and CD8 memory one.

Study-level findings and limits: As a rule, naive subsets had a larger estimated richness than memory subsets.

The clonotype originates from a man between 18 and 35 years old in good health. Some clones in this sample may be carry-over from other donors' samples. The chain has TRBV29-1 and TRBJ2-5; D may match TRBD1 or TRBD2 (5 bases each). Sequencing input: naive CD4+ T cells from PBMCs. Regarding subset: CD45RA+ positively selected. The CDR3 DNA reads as TGCAGCGCCACGAATGGCAGGGAGAAAGAGACCCAGTACTTC. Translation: CSATNGREKETQYF.